Shown below are 21 T cell receptor beta chains from a single sample sequenced in a study of T cell clonotyping in hematopoietic cell transplantation. Assay used: immunoSEQ multiplex PCR; TCRdb lists only in-frame clones, some missing. The sample includes tens of thousands of clones, around 94% of them seen just once. The sample consisted of peripheral blood mononuclear cells. These receptors were taken from a woman between 45 and 60 years old in good health. Some clones in this sample may be carry-over from other donors' samples.

This clone appeared a single time. The V gene is TRBV30, the J gene TRBJ1-3, with D hard to call. The CDR3 length is 14 residues. The V end lost 0 bases, the J end lost 3 bases, and 9 bases lay between the germline ends. Germline V CDR1 and CDR2: GTSNPN, SVGIG (reference sequence). The CDR3 bases are TGTGCCTGGAGTGTGATGCAGCTTGGAAACACCATATATTTT. As protein: CAWSVMQLGNTIYF. The full variable domain, with the rest looked up from reference TRBV30 and TRBJ1-3, is SQTIHQWPATLVQPVGSPLSLECTVEGTSNPNLYWYRQAAGRGLQLLFYSVGIGQISSEVPQNLSASRPQDRQFILSSKKLLLSDSGFYLCAWSVMQLGNTIYFGEGSWLTVV.

This chain connects TRBV19 to TRBJ1-4, with 7 bases aligning to TRBD1. After removal of 4 bases from V and 6 bases from J, the junction contained 5 bases not matched to a gene. The germline gives CDR1 LNHDA, CDR2 SQIVND (reference sequence). The CDR3 consists of 14 residues. DNA of the CDR3: TGTGCCAGTAGTACGACAGGGTCTTATGAAAAACTGTTTTTT. It yields the protein CASSTTGSYEKLFF.

V and J are TRBV11-3 and TRBJ2-7; a possible D gene is TRBD2 (5 bases). Per the germline V gene, CDR1 is SGHNT and CDR2 is YENEEA. The CDR3 contains 15 residues. The V gene lost 5 bases and the J gene lost 7 bases, with 21 bases spanning the gap. CDR3 residues: CASSPDGRGTGEQYF. The CDR3 nucleotides are TGTGCCAGCAGCCCCGATGGTCGGGGAACCGGGGAGCAGTACTTC.

This sequence joins TRBV19 and TRBJ1-2; 7 bases line up with TRBD1. CDR3 length equals 12 residues. Trimming took 5 bases from V and 6 from J; bases not matched to a gene: 3. Germline V gives CDR1 LNHDA, CDR2 SQIVND (reference sequence). The CDR3 is CASSFTGDGYTF. The CDR3, as DNA: TGTGCCAGTAGTTTTACAGGGGATGGCTACACCTTC.

DNA for the CDR3: TGTGCCACCAGCAGAGGACAGGGGGTTTTTGCTGGCTACACCTTC. This codes for CATSRGQGVFAGYTF. The V call is TRBV15, the J call TRBJ1-2; 9 nucleotides match TRBD1. Germline-derived CDR1 and CDR2 are LNHNV and YYDKDF (reference sequence). V shed 1 base and J 7 bases; nucleotides not matched to a gene: 7. The CDR3 covers 15 residues.

The genes are TRBV19 and TRBJ2-5; tentative D call: TRBD1 (6 bases). CDR3 length equals 13 residues. Germline V gene lookup returns CDR1 LNHDA and CDR2 SQIVND (reference sequence). Trimming left V 3 bases short and J 5 bases short, with 10 bases between. CDR3 sequence (DNA): TGTGCCAGTAGTATGAGGGGGTGGGAGACCCAGTACTTC. Protein: CASSMRGWETQYF.

The genes are TRBV18 and TRBJ2-7; 8 nucleotides match TRBD1. This CDR3 contains 15 residues. Germline values: CDR1 KGHSH, CDR2 LQKENI. V lost 4 bases and J lost 4; bases outside the gene matches: 9. The CDR3 DNA sequence: TGTGCCAGCTCACTACAGACAGGGGCCCCTTACGAGCAGTACTTC. Translation gives CASSLQTGAPYEQYF.

This chain links TRBV10-3 with TRBJ1-5; D is unclear. The V and J ends lost 2 bases and 11 bases respectively, with 13 bases between them. Germline V gene sequence: CDR1 ENHRY, CDR2 SYGVKD. The CDR3 has 13 residues. The CDR3 protein is CAISETRAEAQHF. The CDR3 DNA follows: TGTGCCATCAGTGAGACGCGTGCCGAGGCCCAGCATTTT.

This clone was counted a single time. The V call is TRBV5-4, the J call TRBJ1-2; 8 bases are a match to TRBD1. Trimming at V came to 3 bases and at J to 8 bases, leaving 9 bases not matched to a gene. Germline V CDR1 and CDR2: SGHNT, YYREEE (reference sequence). There are 14 residues in the CDR3. Here the CDR3 reads CASSSTGARSGYTF. CDR3 coding DNA: TGTGCCAGCAGCTCGACAGGGGCCCGGTCGGGCTACACCTTC.

The V call is TRBV7-2, the J call TRBJ2-2, with TRBD2 identical over 9 bases. V dropped 5 bases and J dropped 5; count of bases not matched to a gene: 6. This CDR3 contains 15 residues. Germline loops: CDR1 SGHTA, CDR2 FQGNSA. CDR3 bases: TGTGCCAGCAGCCGACTAGCGGCCGGTACCGGGGAGCTGTTTTTT. Amino acid sequence: CASSRLAAGTGELFF.

This clone was counted once. The chain carries TRBV28 and TRBJ2-7; the match to TRBD2 covers 8 bases. The germline CDR1 and CDR2 sequences are MDHEN and SYDVKM. The CDR3 contains 14 residues. The V and J ends lost 3 bases and 3 bases, in that order; junction bases with no gene match: 4. CDR3 DNA sequence: TGTGCCAGCAGTTTCAGCGGGGGTAGCTACGAGCAGTACTTC. Translation gives CASSFSGGSYEQYF.

V and J are TRBV4-2 and TRBJ1-5; D is possibly TRBD1 (6 bases). Trimming took off 0 bases at V and 2 bases at J, with 11 bases between the two ends. There are 16 residues in the CDR3. Germline CDR1 reads LGHNA; CDR2 reads YNFKEQ. The CDR3 loop reads CASSQEEGGGNQPQHF. CDR3 sequence (DNA): TGTGCCAGCAGCCAAGAGGAGGGGGGCGGCAATCAGCCCCAGCATTTT.

V is TRBV4-3 and J is TRBJ2-1, with TRBD1 identical over 8 bases. Looked up from germline, CDR1 is LGHNA and CDR2 is YSLEER. V shed 0 bases and J 8 bases; nucleotides not matched to a gene: 6. CDR3 size: 15 residues. The CDR3: CASSQDGQGQYEQFF. CDR3 nucleotides: TGCGCCAGCAGCCAAGATGGACAGGGACAATATGAGCAGTTCTTC.

The chain carries TRBV29-1 and TRBJ2-1; D perhaps matches TRBD2 (6 bases). CDR1 is SQVTM and CDR2 is ANQGSEA in the germline V gene. The CDR3 contains 14 residues. Trimming pared 3 bases from V and 8 bases from J, leaving 17 bases between. The CDR3 loop reads CSVEGSGLIDEQFF. The CDR3, as DNA: TGCAGCGTTGAGGGGTCGGGACTGATCGATGAGCAGTTCTTC.

The chain employs TRBV19 and TRBJ1-5; tentative D call: TRBD1 (5 bases). With 7 bases removed from V and 7 bases from J, the gap between germline ends came to 14 bases. The CDR3 length is 13 residues. CDR1 is LNHDA and CDR2 is SQIVND in the germline V gene (reference sequence). The CDR3 sequence: CASKRDGLQPQHF. The CDR3 DNA reads TGTGCCAGTAAGAGGGACGGTCTACAGCCCCAGCATTTT.

The sample holds one count of this clone. CDR3 in amino acids: CASSFRSSSYNSPLHF. The DNA of the CDR3 is TGTGCCAGCAGCTTTAGATCGAGCTCCTATAATTCACCCCTCCACTTT. The chain uses TRBV7-8 and TRBJ1-6; D is unclear. CDR3 length equals 16 residues. Germline-derived CDR1 and CDR2 are SGHVS and FQNEAQ. The V end lost 3 bases, the J end lost 0 bases, and 9 bases lay between the germline ends.

The chain has TRBV6-1 and TRBJ2-7; 7 bases match TRBD1. The ends lost 4 bases at V and 3 bases at J; junction bases unmatched: 9. The CDR3 has 15 amino acids. Germline CDR1 reads MNHNS; CDR2 reads SASEGT. The CDR3: CASSARDRSLYEQYF. The CDR3 region has the DNA TGTGCCAGCAGTGCCCGGGACAGATCCCTCTACGAGCAGTACTTC.

The CDR3, as DNA: TGTGCCATCAGTGAGGGAACCCGCTCAGATACGCAGTATTTT. Its translation: CAISEGTRSDTQYF. The gene calls are TRBV10-3 and TRBJ2-3; D not certain. The CDR3 covers 14 residues. V lost 2 bases and J 4 bases, leaving 10 bases between the germline ends. Germline lookup yields CDR1 ENHRY and CDR2 SYGVKD.

This clone showed up just once. The chain employs TRBV28 and TRBJ1-1, with 8 bases lining up with TRBD1. Trimming cost V 7 bases and J 3 bases; bases outside gene matches: 13. This CDR3 is 16 amino acids long. The germline V gene encodes CDR1 MDHEN and CDR2 SYDVKM. The CDR3 DNA is TGTGCCAGCACTCCCGTAAGAGGCAGGGGGCACACTGAAGCTTTCTTT. It codes for CASTPVRGRGHTEAFF.

This clone has a handful of counts. The chain couples TRBV6-5 to TRBJ1-1, with a tentative D call TRBD1 (5 bases). The V end was cut by 2 bases, the J end by 5 bases, with 9 bases between. CDR1 is MNHEY, CDR2 SVGAGI, per germline. This CDR3 is built from 13 residues. The CDR3 DNA reads as TGTGCCAGCAGTTACGTGGGGGAAACTGAAGCTTTCTTT. This codes for CASSYVGETEAFF.

The chain combines TRBV7-6 with TRBJ1-2, with D possibly matching TRBD1 (5 bases). The germline V and J ends were trimmed by 5 bases and 0 bases, with 10 bases remaining between them. Germline CDR1 is SGHVS and CDR2 is FNYEAQ. The CDR3 covers 14 residues. CDR3 coding DNA: TGTGCCAGCAGCCGAGGGACGACTAACTATGGCTACACCTTC. Encoded protein: CASSRGTTNYGYTF.